This T cell receptor beta chain was captured in a study of CD8 T cells in Susac syndrome. Study-wide results and limits: Clonal expansion was not observed in the Susac syndrome CD4+ T cell repertoires.

When the RNA was reverse transcribed, random hexamers were used with an input of roughly 0.45 to 1 ug. TCRdb used MiXCR to reprocess the immunoSEQ multiplex PCR reads, holding one entry per CDR3 protein. The table records about 150,000 distinct CDR3 sequences, approximately 96% of them present only once. In regard to this clonotype: Its antigen is still unknown.

J was trimmed by 9 bases and V by 5 bases; bases with no gene match: 8. In germline, CDR1 is SQVTM, CDR2 ANQGSEA. This CDR3 contains 12 residues. The authors sequenced TCR beta from blood CD8+ and CD4+ T cells. This receptor was identified in a human donor with Susac syndrome. The rearrangement links TRBV29-1 to TRBJ1-2; 8 positions match TRBD1. Specimen: CD4+ T cells from PBMCs. CDR3 in amino acids: CSVSDRVTSYTF. The CDR3 DNA is TGCAGCGTTTCGGACAGGGTCACGAGCTACACCTTC.